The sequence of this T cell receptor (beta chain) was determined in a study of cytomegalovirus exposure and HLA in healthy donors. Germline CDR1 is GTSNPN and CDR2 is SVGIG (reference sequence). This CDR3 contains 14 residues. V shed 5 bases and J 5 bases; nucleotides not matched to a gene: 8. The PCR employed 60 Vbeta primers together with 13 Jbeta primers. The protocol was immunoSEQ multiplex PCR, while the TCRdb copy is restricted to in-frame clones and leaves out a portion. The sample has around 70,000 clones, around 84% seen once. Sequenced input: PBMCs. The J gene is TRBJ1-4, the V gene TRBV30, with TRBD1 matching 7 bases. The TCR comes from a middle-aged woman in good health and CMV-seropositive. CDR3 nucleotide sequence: TGTGCCTGGGGCCGAGGGGGCATCAATGAAAAACTGTTTTTT. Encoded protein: CAWGRGGINEKLFF.